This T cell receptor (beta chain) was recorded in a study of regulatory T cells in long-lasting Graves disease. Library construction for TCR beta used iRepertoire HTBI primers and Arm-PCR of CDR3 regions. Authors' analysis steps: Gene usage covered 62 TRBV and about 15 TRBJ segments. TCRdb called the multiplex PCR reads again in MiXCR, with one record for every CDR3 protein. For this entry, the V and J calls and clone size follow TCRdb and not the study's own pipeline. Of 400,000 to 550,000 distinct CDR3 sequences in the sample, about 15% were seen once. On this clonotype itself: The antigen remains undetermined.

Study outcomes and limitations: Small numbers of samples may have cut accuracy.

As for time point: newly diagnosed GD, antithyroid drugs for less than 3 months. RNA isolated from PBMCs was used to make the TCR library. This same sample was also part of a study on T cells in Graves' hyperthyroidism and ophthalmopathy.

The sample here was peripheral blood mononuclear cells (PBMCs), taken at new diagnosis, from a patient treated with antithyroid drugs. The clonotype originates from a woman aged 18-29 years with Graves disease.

Written as DNA, the CDR3 is TGTGCCAGCAGTGCCTCTCGTGGGTACGAGCAGTACTTC. It yields the protein CASSASRGYEQYF. This chain uses TRBV6-2 or TRBV6-3 with TRBJ2-7, with D unclear. Trimming shortened V by 5 bases and J by 4 bases, and 12 bases separated the two germline ends. In germline, CDR1 is MNHEY, CDR2 SVGEGT. This CDR3 comprises 13 residues.